These 21 T cell receptor beta chains were sequenced from one sample in a study of shared clonotypes between healthy human individuals. The repertoire was sequenced with immunoSEQ multiplex PCR; TCRdb's copy has only in-frame clones and lacks some. The data show 1 million to 1.2 million clones, approximately 80% seen once. Sequencing input: memory CD4+ T cells from PBMCs. Sample subset: CD45RA-negative fraction. Receptors originate from a man between 18 and 29 years old in good health. Some clones in this sample may be carry-over from other donors' samples.

This chain connects TRBV5-1 to TRBJ2-2, with TRBD1 matching over 8 bases. Looked up from germline, CDR1 is SGHRS and CDR2 is YFSETQ. J gave up 6 bases and V 1 base, and 2 bases lay outside the gene matches. CDR3 size: 14 residues. The CDR3 DNA is TGCGCCAGCAGCTTGTCAGGGGGCCCCGGGGAGCTGTTTTTT. Residues: CASSLSGGPGELFF.

This clone has only one observation. The chain links TRBV28 to TRBJ2-1, with TRBD2 matching 12 bases. Trimming at V came to 6 bases and at J to 7 bases, leaving 10 bases not matched to a gene. Per germline, CDR1 MDHEN and CDR2 SYDVKM. CDR3 length equals 16 residues. CDR3 protein: CASRSRLAGVMNEQFF. The CDR3 DNA follows: TGTGCCAGCAGGTCTCGACTAGCGGGAGTTATGAATGAGCAGTTCTTC.

V is TRBV19 and J is TRBJ1-1; tentatively, D is TRBD1 (6 bases). Germline V gene lookup returns CDR1 LNHDA and CDR2 SQIVND (reference sequence). The CDR3 consists of 16 residues. The V gene lost 4 bases and the J gene lost 1 base, with 16 bases spanning the gap. The CDR3 DNA is TGTGCCAGTAGTACCGGGTCAGGGGATCCGAACACTGAAGCTTTCTTT. Encoded protein: CASSTGSGDPNTEAFF.

V gene TRBV7-9 combines with J gene TRBJ1-2; the D gene is possibly TRBD1 (6 bases). Germline CDR1 reads SEHNR; CDR2 reads FQNEAQ (reference sequence). This CDR3 is 13 amino acids long. Between the trimmed V and J ends, which lost 4 bases and 8 bases, there was a span of 14 bases. CDR3 in amino acids: CASSSLGARGYTF. The CDR3 nucleotides are TGTGCCAGCAGCTCCCTGGGGGCACGGGGCTACACCTTC.

As regards this clone: The sample carries other DNA sequences with the same CDR3. The chain couples TRBV5-1 to TRBJ2-3; unclear D gene. V was clipped by 4 bases and J by 2 bases, with 5 bases between them. Germline-derived CDR1 and CDR2 are SGHRS and YFSETQ. CDR3 length: 12 amino acids. CDR3 residues: CASSPPTDTQYF. The CDR3 nucleotides are TGCGCCAGCAGCCCTCCCACAGATACGCAGTATTTT.

This clone has just one count. The chain combines TRBV10-3 with TRBJ1-4; D unresolved. Trimming left V 10 bases short and J 7 bases short, with 19 bases between. Germline V gives CDR1 ENHRY, CDR2 SYGVKD. There are 14 residues in the CDR3. The CDR3 sequence: CATNPGPRGEKLFF. CDR3 in DNA: TGTGCCACGAATCCGGGCCCCCGGGGTGAAAAACTGTTTTTT.

Points on this clone: Germline is not matched at one junction end, which may reflect a read error. The J gene is TRBJ2-1, the V gene TRBV11-1; tentative D call: TRBD2 (5 bases). The germline CDR1 and CDR2 sequences are SGHAT and FQDESV (reference sequence). The CDR3 has 14 residues. The CDR3 sequence is CASSLAPAGDEQFF. CDR3 bases: TGTGCCAGCAGCCTAGCCCCTGCCGGGGATGAGCAGTTCTTC.

This sequence joins TRBV28 and TRBJ2-3, with 8 nucleotides matching TRBD1. V lost 3 bases, J lost 11 bases, and 7 bases stayed unmatched. CDR1 MDHEN and CDR2 SYDVKM come from the germline V gene. The CDR3 runs 13 residues. DNA of the CDR3: TGTGCCAGCAGTTTGATAGACAGGGGTAGGCAGTATTTT. This codes for CASSLIDRGRQYF.

The V call is TRBV9, the J call TRBJ2-7; no clear D gene. CDR1 is SGDLS and CDR2 is YYNGEE in the germline V gene. The CDR3 loop spans 13 amino acids. The V and J ends lost 3 bases and 7 bases respectively, with 14 bases between them. The CDR3 loop is CASSGVIVGEQYF. CDR3 sequence (DNA): TGTGCCAGCAGCGGGGTGATAGTGGGTGAGCAGTACTTC.

The chain recombines TRBV7-9 with TRBJ1-2; D possibly corresponds to TRBD1 (6 bases). Trimming removed 5 bases at V and 5 bases at J, with 21 bases between. CDR3 length equals 16 residues. CDR1 SEHNR and CDR2 FQNEAQ come from the germline V gene (reference sequence). CDR3 nucleotide sequence: TGTGCCAGCAGCCCTTACGACAGGTCCGAGACTTATGGCTACACCTTC. It is translated as CASSPYDRSETYGYTF.

The chain is built from TRBV5-4 and TRBJ1-1; D remains unclear. CDR3 length: 13 amino acids. Germline V gives CDR1 SGHNT, CDR2 YYREEE (reference sequence). The V end lost 9 bases, the J end lost 4 bases, and 16 bases lay between the germline ends. CDR3 nucleotides: TGTGCCATGGTACGGGTGGCCAGCACTGAAGCTTTCTTT. Amino acid sequence: CAMVRVASTEAFF.

V and J are TRBV6-1 and TRBJ1-5; 7 nucleotides align to TRBD1. Germline-derived CDR1 and CDR2 are MNHNS and SASEGT. Trimming cost V 4 bases and J 7 bases; bases outside gene matches: 13. The CDR3 has 16 residues. In DNA form, the CDR3 reads TGTGCCAGCAGTGCGAGGGGGCCGGGGGCAGGGCAGCCCCAGCATTTT. As protein: CASSARGPGAGQPQHF.

The V and J genes are TRBV7-3 and TRBJ2-3, with 9 bases lining up with TRBD2. The CDR3 totals 15 residues. The ends lost 5 bases at V and 1 base at J; junction bases unmatched: 4. Germline V lookup: CDR1 SGHTA, CDR2 FQGTGA. The CDR3 region has the DNA TGTGCCAGCAGCCTAGCGGGATTGGGCACAGATACGCAGTATTTT. Amino acid sequence: CASSLAGLGTDTQYF.

Concerning this clone itself: The same CDR3 can be traced to other DNA sequences in this sample. This rearrangement joins TRBV10-3 to TRBJ2-2; D unresolved. V was trimmed by 3 bases and J by 6 bases, leaving 2 bases between them. CDR1 ENHRY and CDR2 SYGVKD come from the germline V gene. This CDR3 has 11 amino acids. CDR3 protein: CAISDPGELFF. The CDR3 DNA sequence: TGTGCCATCAGTGATCCCGGGGAGCTGTTTTTT.

This chain connects TRBV19 to TRBJ2-2; the match to TRBD1 covers 7 bases. The ends lost 2 bases at V and 3 bases at J; junction bases unmatched: 9. This CDR3 has 17 amino acids. From germline, CDR1 is LNHDA and CDR2 SQIVND (reference sequence). The CDR3 region is CASSIPLWDRDTGELFF. CDR3 DNA sequence: TGTGCCAGTAGTATACCCCTCTGGGACAGAGACACCGGGGAGCTGTTTTTT.

The V gene is TRBV7-9, the J gene TRBJ2-5, with D possibly TRBD2 on 6 matching bases. The V and J ends lost 2 bases and 3 bases respectively, with 13 bases between them. The CDR3 runs 15 residues. Germline loops: CDR1 SEHNR, CDR2 FQNEAQ (reference sequence). CDR3 sequence: CASSLRPGSEETQYF. The CDR3 bases are TGTGCCAGCAGCTTACGCCCCGGGAGCGAAGAGACCCAGTACTTC.

The chain is built from TRBV6-6 and TRBJ1-5; 7 positions agree with TRBD1. Germline CDR1 is MNHNY and CDR2 is SVGAGI (reference sequence). The CDR3 spans 14 residues. The V segment lost 4 bases and the J segment 7 bases; nucleotides outside the gene matches: 7. In DNA form, the CDR3 reads TGTGCCAGCAGTTTATATCGACAGGGCCAGCCCCAGCATTTT. Translation: CASSLYRQGQPQHF.

This clone was recorded a few times. The chain employs TRBV7-6 and TRBJ1-4; 10 bases map to TRBD1. The germline CDR1 and CDR2 sequences are SGHVS and FNYEAQ. The CDR3 consists of 15 residues. The V and J ends lost 3 bases and 4 bases, in that order; junction bases with no gene match: 2. This CDR3 is CASSFRTGGNEKLFF. The DNA for the CDR3 is TGTGCCAGCAGCTTCCGGACAGGGGGTAATGAAAAACTGTTTTTT.

The rearrangement links TRBV10-3 to TRBJ1-5; D might be TRBD1 (5 bases). This CDR3 contains 16 residues. V shed 2 bases and J shed 0 bases, with 11 bases lying between them. Looked up from germline, CDR1 is ENHRY and CDR2 is SYGVKD. CDR3 in DNA: TGTGCCATCAGTGAGGGGCAGGGCCATAGCAATCAGCCCCAGCATTTT. It translates to CAISEGQGHSNQPQHF.

The chain employs TRBV9 and TRBJ1-3; D is undetermined. Germline lookup yields CDR1 SGDLS and CDR2 YYNGEE. V shed 4 bases and J shed 8 bases, with 16 bases lying between them. The length of the CDR3 is 14 residues. The CDR3 reads CASSPQSGLDTIYF. In DNA, the CDR3 is TGTGCCAGCAGCCCCCAGTCCGGGTTAGACACCATATATTTT.

The table lists this clone with a count of one. The V call is TRBV11-2, the J call TRBJ1-3; D is unclear. V dropped 1 base and J dropped 10 bases, with 11 bases sitting between them. The CDR3 has 13 residues. The germline V gene has CDR1 SGHAT and CDR2 FQNNGV. CDR3 nucleotides: TGTGCCAGCAGCTTAGGGCAGGCGCGAACCATATATTTT. Protein sequence: CASSLGQARTIYF.